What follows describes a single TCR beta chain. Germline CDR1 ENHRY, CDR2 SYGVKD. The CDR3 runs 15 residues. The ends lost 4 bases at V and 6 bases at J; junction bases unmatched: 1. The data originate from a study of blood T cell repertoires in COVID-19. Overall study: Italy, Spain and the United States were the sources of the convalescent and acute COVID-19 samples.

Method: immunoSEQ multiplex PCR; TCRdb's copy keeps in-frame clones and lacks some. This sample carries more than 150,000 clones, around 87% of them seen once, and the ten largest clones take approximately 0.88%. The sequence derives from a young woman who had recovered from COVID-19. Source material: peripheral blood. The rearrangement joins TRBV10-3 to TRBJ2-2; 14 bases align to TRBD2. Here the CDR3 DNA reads TGTGCCATCAGTGGGACTAGCGGGAGGCCCGGGGAGCTGTTTTTT. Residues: CAISGTSGRPGELFF.